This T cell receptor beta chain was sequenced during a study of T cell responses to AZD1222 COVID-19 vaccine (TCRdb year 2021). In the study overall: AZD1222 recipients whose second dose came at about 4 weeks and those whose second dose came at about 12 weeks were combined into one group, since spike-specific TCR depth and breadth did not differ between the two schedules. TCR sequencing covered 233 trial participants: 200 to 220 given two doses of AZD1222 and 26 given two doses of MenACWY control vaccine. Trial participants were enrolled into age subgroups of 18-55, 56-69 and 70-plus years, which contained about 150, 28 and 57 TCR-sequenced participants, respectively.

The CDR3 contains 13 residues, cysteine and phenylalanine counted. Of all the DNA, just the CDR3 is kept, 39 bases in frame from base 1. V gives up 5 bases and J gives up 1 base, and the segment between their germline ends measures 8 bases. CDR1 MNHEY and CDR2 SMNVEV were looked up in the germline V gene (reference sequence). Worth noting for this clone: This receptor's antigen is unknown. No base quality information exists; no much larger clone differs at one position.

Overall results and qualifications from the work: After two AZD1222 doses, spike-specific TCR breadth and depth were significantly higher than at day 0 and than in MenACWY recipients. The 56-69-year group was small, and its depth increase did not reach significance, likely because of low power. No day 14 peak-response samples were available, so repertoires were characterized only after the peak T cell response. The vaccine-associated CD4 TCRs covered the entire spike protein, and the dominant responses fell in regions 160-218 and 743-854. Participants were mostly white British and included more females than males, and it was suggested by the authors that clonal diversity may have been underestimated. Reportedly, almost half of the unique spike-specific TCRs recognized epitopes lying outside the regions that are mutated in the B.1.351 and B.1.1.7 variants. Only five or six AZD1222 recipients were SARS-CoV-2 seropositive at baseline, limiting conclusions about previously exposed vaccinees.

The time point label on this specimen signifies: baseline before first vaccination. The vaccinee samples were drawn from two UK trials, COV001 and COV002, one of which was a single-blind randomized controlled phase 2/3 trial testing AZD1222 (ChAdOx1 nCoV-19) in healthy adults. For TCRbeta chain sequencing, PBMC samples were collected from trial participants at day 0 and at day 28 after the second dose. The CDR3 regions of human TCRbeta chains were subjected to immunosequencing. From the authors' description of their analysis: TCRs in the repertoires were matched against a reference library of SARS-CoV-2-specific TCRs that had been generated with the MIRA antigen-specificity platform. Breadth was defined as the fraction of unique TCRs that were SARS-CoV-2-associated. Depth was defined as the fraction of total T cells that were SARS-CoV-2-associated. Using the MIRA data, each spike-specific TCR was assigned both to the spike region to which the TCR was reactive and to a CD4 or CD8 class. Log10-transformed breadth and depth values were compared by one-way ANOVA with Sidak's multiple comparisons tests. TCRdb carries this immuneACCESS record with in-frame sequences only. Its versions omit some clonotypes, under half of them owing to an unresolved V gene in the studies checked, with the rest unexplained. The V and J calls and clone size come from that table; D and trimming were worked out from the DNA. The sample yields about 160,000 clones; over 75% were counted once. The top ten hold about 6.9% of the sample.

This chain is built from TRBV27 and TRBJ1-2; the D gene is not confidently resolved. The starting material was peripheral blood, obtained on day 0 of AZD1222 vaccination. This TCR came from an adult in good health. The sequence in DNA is TGTGCCAGCAGTCGGACGGGTAACTATGGCTACACCTTC. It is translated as CASSRTGNYGYTF.